The source of this T cell receptor (beta chain) is a study of response to subunit inactivated influenza vaccine. One entry per CDR3 protein, called by TCRdb with MiXCR from the RT-PCR reads. This table holds approximately 530,000 distinct CDR3 sequences, around 13% found once. The CDR3 is 16 amino acids. Study results and caveats: That few new T cells are recruited by each seasonal influenza vaccination was the authors' suggestion.

This clonotype showed up just a few times. Its target is unknown. Specimen: PBMCs from blood, collected roughly 45 days after vaccination. The chain combines TRBV21-1 with TRBJ2-3; the table's TRBD1 call for D was not verified on the DNA. TRBV21-1 is deemed a pseudogene. The clonotype comes from a man aged 45-65 years who received an inactivated influenza vaccine. The CDR3 loop reads CASSKCSDRYTDTQYF. The CDR3 bases are TGTGCCAGCAGCAAATGTTCGGACAGATACACAGATACGCAGTATTTT.